A single sample gave rise to the 10 T cell receptor beta chains below, sequenced in a study of neoadjuvant anti-PD-1 for oral cavity cancer. Measured with immunoSEQ multiplex PCR; TCRdb has only the in-frame clones, and not every one. This table holds under 15,000 clones, about 65% found once. The source material was PBMCs, sampled before nivolumab (anti-PD-1) treatment. Every receptor here comes from a person between 40 and 80 years old with oral cavity squamous cell carcinoma.

V and J are TRBV28 and TRBJ1-1; no reliable D call. This CDR3 spans 12 amino acids. The germline V gene encodes CDR1 MDHEN and CDR2 SYDVKM. Between the trimmed V and J ends, which lost 1 base and 4 bases, there was a span of 4 bases. The CDR3 nucleotides read TGTGCCAGCAGTTTATTACTCACTGAAGCTTTCTTT. It translates to CASSLLLTEAFF.

The chain recombines TRBV19 with TRBJ2-3; the match to TRBD1 covers 11 bases. Germline CDR1 LNHDA, CDR2 SQIVND (reference sequence). V lost 5 bases, J lost 3 bases, and 10 bases stayed unmatched. The CDR3 runs 17 residues. The CDR3 DNA reads as TGTGCCAGTAGTTTCATAACAGGGACAGGGGGTACAGATACGCAGTATTTT. Its translation: CASSFITGTGGTDTQYF.

For the CDR3, the DNA is TGTGCCACCAGCAGATTCCAAACTAGCGGGAGGATCGATGAGCAGTTCTTC. Protein product: CATSRFQTSGRIDEQFF. The chain carries TRBV15 and TRBJ2-1; 12 nucleotides match TRBD2. J gave up 8 bases and V 2 bases, and 10 bases lay outside the gene matches. The germline V gene encodes CDR1 LNHNV and CDR2 YYDKDF (reference sequence). This CDR3 has 17 amino acids.

This chain uses TRBV6-5 with TRBJ1-5, with no clear D. V shed 6 bases and J shed 4 bases, with 7 bases lying between them. The CDR3 is 12 amino acids. The germline V gene has CDR1 MNHEY and CDR2 SVGAGI. The CDR3 loop reads CASREGNQPQHF. The CDR3 nucleotides read TGTGCCAGCAGGGAGGGTAATCAGCCCCAGCATTTT.

This clone has only a few counts. This chain links TRBV2 with TRBJ2-7; D call uncertain. V lost 1 base and J 1 base, leaving 5 bases between the germline ends. CDR3 length: 13 amino acids. Per germline, CDR1 SNHLY and CDR2 FYNNEI. CDR3 amino acids: CASSEGDSYEQYF. CDR3 in DNA: TGTGCCAGCAGTGAAGGCGATTCCTACGAGCAGTACTTC. Filled out from reference TRBV2 and TRBJ2-7, the complete variable domain reads EPEVTQTPSHQVTQMGQEVILRCVPISNHLYFYWYRQILGQKVEFLVSFYNNEISEKSEIFDDQFSVERPDGSNFTLKIRSTKLEDSAMYFCASSEGDSYEQYFGPGTRLTVT.

V and J are TRBV6-6 and TRBJ1-4, with D possibly being TRBD1 (6 bases). CDR1 and CDR2 from the germline V gene are MNHNY and SVGAGI (reference sequence). The germline V and J ends were trimmed by 6 bases and 5 bases, with 13 bases remaining between them. This CDR3 comprises 14 residues. DNA of the CDR3: TGTGCCAGCAGGCCCCCGGGGGCAAATGAAAAACTGTTTTTT. Encoded protein: CASRPPGANEKLFF.

The sample holds one count of this clone. The chain joins TRBV10-2 to TRBJ1-3; no firm D call. V was cut by 2 bases and J by 0 bases, with 8 bases left in between. The CDR3 loop spans 15 amino acids. The germline CDR1 and CDR2 sequences are WSHSY and SAAADI. CDR3: CASSENGDSGNTIYF. DNA for the CDR3: TGCGCCAGCAGTGAGAATGGGGACTCTGGAAACACCATATATTTT.

This clone was picked up a small number of times. Here the CDR3 DNA reads TGTGCCAGCAGCACCTTAGCCGGGGAGCTGTTTTTT. This encodes CASSTLAGELFF. The V gene is TRBV2, the J gene TRBJ2-2; D unclear. V lost 6 bases and J lost 6, with 8 bases in between. From germline, CDR1 is SNHLY and CDR2 FYNNEI. The CDR3 loop spans 12 amino acids. Drawing the rest from reference TRBV2 and TRBJ2-2, the complete variable domain is EPEVTQTPSHQVTQMGQEVILRCVPISNHLYFYWYRQILGQKVEFLVSFYNNEISEKSEIFDDQFSVERPDGSNFTLKIRSTKLEDSAMYFCASSTLAGELFFGEGSRLTVL.

V and J are TRBV27 and TRBJ1-2; D is ambiguous. Trimming pared 4 bases from V and 8 bases from J, leaving 20 bases between. Looked up from germline, CDR1 is MNHEY and CDR2 is SMNVEV (reference sequence). The CDR3 is 15 amino acids. The DNA of the CDR3 is TGTGCCAGCAGTTCTACTCGGCCCCTAAATCGGGGCTACACCTTC. It translates to CASSSTRPLNRGYTF.

The chain joins TRBV7-3 to TRBJ2-1, with 7 nucleotides matching TRBD2. This CDR3 has 14 amino acids. V lost 3 bases, J lost 6 bases, and 5 bases stayed unmatched. Germline CDR1 is SGHTA and CDR2 is FQGTGA. CDR3 protein: CASSFGGSGNEQFF. The CDR3 DNA follows: TGTGCCAGCAGCTTTGGCGGGAGCGGCAATGAGCAGTTCTTC.